This T cell receptor beta chain was identified in a study of CXCR3-negative and CXCR3-positive naive CD8 T cells. On this clonotype: Its antigen is not identified.

This CDR3 is 16 amino acids long. Germline V gene sequence: CDR1 MNHEY, CDR2 SVGAGI. Study outcomes and limitations: Similar TRBV-TRBJ usage characterized naive CXCR3-negative and CXCR3-positive cells; memory cells differed. The authors found comparable surface CD5 between naive subsets and inferred TCR strength from TRB CDR3 properties.

Cells that were CD45RO-CCR7+CD27+CD95- constituted naive CD8+ T cells. Through 5' RACE with UMI labels, the TRB cDNA libraries were prepared. TCRdb re-called the 5' RACE reads; one entry per CDR3 protein, DNA not given. The specimen's table records 100,000 to 150,000 distinct CDR3 sequences. V gene TRBV6-5 combines with J gene TRBJ1-1. The sample taken for sequencing was naive CXCR3- CD8+ T cells from blood. Subset defined: CD45RO-CCR7+CD27+CD95- naive CD8+ T cells lacking CXCR3 (TNR3-). The origin of this receptor is a human donor in good health. Some clones in this sample may be carry-over from other donors' samples. The CDR3: CASSYSRKVGIPEAFF.